The TCR beta chain described here comes from a study of blood T cell repertoires in COVID-19. Authors' analysis steps: Reference gene primer amplification gave nucleated cell count estimates. Using immunoSEQ multiplex PCR, the repertoire was profiled, and TCRdb retains in-frame clones only, with some absent. V and J calls and clone size are as listed in that table; D and trimming were resolved from the DNA. The data show about 46,000 clones, with about 84% seen just once and approximately 8.3% held by the top ten. With 4 bases clipped from V and 3 bases from J, the junction kept 6 bases outside the gene matches. Germline V gene data show CDR1 as MGHDK and CDR2 as SYGVNS. This CDR3 comprises 15 residues.

The chain is built from TRBV25-1 and TRBJ2-4; TRBD1 matches at 7 bases. What was sequenced was peripheral blood. The sequence was collected from a man aged 60-69 years with acute or convalescent COVID-19. In DNA form, the CDR3 reads TGTGCCAGCAGTGGGATAGGGGGCGGCAAAAACATTCAGTACTTC. Protein: CASSGIGGGKNIQYF.